The present entry profiles one T cell receptor beta chain with its context. The antigen remains unidentified. Stated treatment: oral pan-JAK inhibitor, 5-10 mg twice daily. The sample belongs to a study of CD8+ T cells in alopecia areata. Whole-study context: The drug, oral tofacitinib, was given to treated patients at 5 to 10 mg twice daily. General study findings and limits: Among the 100 top clones, expanded CD8+ clones, like scalp clonality, were significantly decreased by tofacitinib. Lesional tissue from the scalp (especially in alopecia totalis/universalis) showed higher clonality than normal scalp.

As the sequencing template, cDNA was produced by extracting RNA and reverse transcribing it. Repertoires were generated with immunoSEQ multiplex PCR, while TCRdb's copy carries only in-frame clones and drops some. The repertoire includes 150,000 to 200,000 clones, 60% of them detected once, and 0.85% to 1.3% sits in the top ten. The clonotype comes from a human donor with alopecia areata. This specimen consisted of CD4+ T cells sorted from blood, obtained at week 24, from a patient treated with tofacitinib.

The CDR3, as DNA: TGCAGCGTTGATGGACAGGGCACAGATACGCAGTATTTT. Protein: CSVDGQGTDTQYF. The chain combines TRBV29-1 with TRBJ2-3, with TRBD1 matching over 7 bases. The junction had 1 base not matched to a gene; V was cut back by 3 bases and J by 1 base. CDR1 is SQVTM and CDR2 is ANQGSEA in the germline V gene. The CDR3 runs to 13 residues.